This entry lists 3 T cell receptor beta chains sequenced from one sample in a study of human T cells and chemical hapten exposure (dated by TCRdb to about 2021). Libraries came from RACE. The data were produced on a NextSeq 500. The public reads were reprocessed in TCRdb via fastp at Q25 and MiXCR, keeping in-frame beta chains. Each CDR3 protein appears once, grouped with its most common genes and DNA. Counted in this sample were about 190,000 distinct CDR3 sequences; 20% to 25% of them appeared once. About 2.3% of the sample is taken by the ten largest. The meaning of the sample's time point label: patch test 3, about 24 weeks after DPC sensitization. What this sample's treatment or condition label stands for: therapeutic diphenylcyclopropenone sensitization with weekly scalp DPC. The sample was whole blood, taken in connection with sensitization to the hapten diphenylcyclopropenone (DPC). The receptors come from a woman in her forties with alopecia areata. Some clones in this sample may be carry-over from other donors' samples.

Only a few counts were recorded for this clonotype. The gene calls are TRBV28 and TRBJ2-7; the D gene is possibly TRBD1 (6 bases). The germline V gene has CDR1 MDHEN and CDR2 SYDVKM. V gave up 3 bases and J gave up 0 bases, with 9 bases separating them. The CDR3 is 14 amino acids. The CDR3 spells CASSLGHRSYEQYF. For the CDR3, the DNA is TGTGCCAGCAGTTTGGGACACCGCTCCTACGAGCAGTACTTC.

This clonotype showed up just a few times. The V and J genes are TRBV6-2 or TRBV6-3 and TRBJ2-1; 9 nucleotides align to TRBD2. Trimming removed 5 bases from V and 7 bases from J; junction bases left unmatched: 9. The CDR3 is 15 amino acids. Germline V gene data show CDR1 as MNHEY and CDR2 as SVGEGT. In DNA form, the CDR3 reads TGTGCCAGCAGTGAAATTAGCGGGAGTCGGAATGAGCAGTTCTTC. It is translated as CASSEISGSRNEQFF.

This clonotype was recorded a few times. The chain links TRBV10-3 to TRBJ1-1, with a tentative D call TRBD1 (5 bases). The CDR3 length is 13 residues. Germline V lookup: CDR1 ENHRY, CDR2 SYGVKD. Trimming removed 0 bases from V and 8 bases from J, with 10 bases in between. The CDR3 sequence is CAISESNGAEAFF. The CDR3 DNA follows: TGTGCCATCAGTGAGTCAAATGGGGCAGAAGCTTTCTTT.